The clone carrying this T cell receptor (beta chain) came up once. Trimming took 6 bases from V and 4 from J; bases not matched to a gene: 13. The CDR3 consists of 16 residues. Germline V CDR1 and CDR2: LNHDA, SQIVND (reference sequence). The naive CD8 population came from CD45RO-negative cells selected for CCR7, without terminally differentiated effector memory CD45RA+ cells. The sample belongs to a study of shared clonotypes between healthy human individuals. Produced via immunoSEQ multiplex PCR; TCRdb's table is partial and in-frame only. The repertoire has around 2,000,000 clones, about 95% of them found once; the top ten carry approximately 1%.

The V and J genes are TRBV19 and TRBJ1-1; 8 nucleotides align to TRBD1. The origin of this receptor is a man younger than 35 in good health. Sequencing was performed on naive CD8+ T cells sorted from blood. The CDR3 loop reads CASRLAVTGVFTEAFF. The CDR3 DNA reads TGTGCCAGTAGGCTGGCTGTGACAGGGGTTTTCACTGAAGCTTTCTTT.